The 7 T cell receptor beta chains listed next were all sequenced from one sample in a study of blood T cell repertoires in COVID-19. Profiling relied on immunoSEQ multiplex PCR, and the TCRdb table lists in-frame clones only, not all of them. The repertoire has 260,000 or so clones, approximately 80% of them found once; the top ten carry 4.7%. Sequenced input: peripheral blood. All receptors derive from a woman aged 70-85 years with acute or convalescent COVID-19.

V gene TRBV5-4 combines with J gene TRBJ2-7; tentative D call: TRBD1 (6 bases). V was cut by 0 bases and J by 6 bases, with 7 bases left in between. CDR3 length equals 12 residues. Germline-derived CDR1 and CDR2 are SGHNT and YYREEE (reference sequence). The CDR3 bases are TGTGCCAGCAGCTTGGAAGGGGGCGAGCAGTACTTC. Protein product: CASSLEGGEQYF. Using reference TRBV5-4 and TRBJ2-7 for the parts outside the CDR3, the full variable domain is ETGVTQSPTHLIKTRGQQVTLRCSSQSGHNTVSWYQQALGQGPQFIFQYYREEENGRGNFPPRFSGLQFPNYSSELNVNALELDDSALYLCASSLEGGEQYFGPGTRLTVT.

The chain joins TRBV24-1 to TRBJ2-3; possibly TRBD2 for D (6 bases). Germline V CDR1 and CDR2: KGHDR, SFDVKD. V was clipped by 2 bases and J by 2 bases, with 13 bases between them. CDR3 length equals 16 residues. The CDR3 reads CATSDSRGSVTDTQYF. CDR3 sequence (DNA): TGTGCCACCAGTGATTCCCGGGGGTCGGTCACAGATACGCAGTATTTT.

The rearrangement uses TRBV7-9 and TRBJ2-4; 7 nucleotides line up with TRBD2. From germline, CDR1 is SEHNR and CDR2 FQNEAQ (reference sequence). Trimming took 1 base from V and 4 from J; bases not matched to a gene: 4. The CDR3 extends over 15 amino acids. The CDR3: CASSLVSGGKNIQYF. The CDR3 nucleotides are TGTGCCAGCAGCTTAGTATCGGGGGGAAAAAACATTCAGTACTTC.

The chain combines TRBV7-8 with TRBJ2-7; 7 bases line up with TRBD1. J was trimmed by 2 bases and V by 7 bases; bases with no gene match: 11. Germline CDR1 and CDR2: SGHVS and FQNEAQ. The CDR3 loop spans 15 amino acids. This CDR3 is CASNLDREGTYEQYF. Here the CDR3 DNA reads TGTGCCAGCAACCTCGACAGGGAAGGGACCTACGAGCAGTACTTC.

This clone appeared a few times. The chain uses TRBV28 and TRBJ2-2, with 12 bases matching TRBD2. The V gene end was trimmed by 6 bases and the J gene end by 9 bases; junction bases not matched to a gene: 11. The V gene's germline CDR1 is MDHEN and CDR2 SYDVKM. CDR3 length equals 16 residues. The CDR3 DNA is TGTGCCAGCAGCCCTACTAGCGGGGGGCCACACCGGGAGCTGTTTTTT. This gives the protein CASSPTSGGPHRELFF. The variable domain in full, with the rest retrieved from reference TRBV28 and TRBJ2-2, is DVKVTQSSRYLVKRTGEKVFLECVQDMDHENMFWYRQDPGLGLRLIYFSYDVKMKEKGDIPEGYSVSREKKERFSLILESASTNQTSMYLCASSPTSGGPHRELFFGEGSRLTVL.

The chain has TRBV18 and TRBJ1-1; 7 bases map to TRBD1. The CDR3 loop spans 15 amino acids. The V gene's germline CDR1 is KGHSH and CDR2 LQKENI. J was trimmed by 2 bases and V by 2 bases; bases with no gene match: 5. DNA for the CDR3: TGTGCCAGCTCACCAGGCCGGGACAGAAACACTGAAGCTTTCTTT. Protein: CASSPGRDRNTEAFF.

This rearrangement joins TRBV6-5 to TRBJ1-2; the match to TRBD1 covers 9 bases. Germline CDR1 reads MNHEY; CDR2 reads SVGAGI. J was trimmed by 7 bases and V by 5 bases; bases with no gene match: 2. CDR3 length equals 12 residues. CDR3 amino acids: CASSTGGVGYTF. The CDR3 bases are TGTGCCAGCAGTACAGGGGGCGTTGGCTACACCTTC.